The 26 T cell receptor beta chains listed next were all sequenced from one sample in a study of OX40 agonist ivuxolimab in advanced cancers. Measured with immunoSEQ multiplex PCR; TCRdb has only the in-frame clones, and not every one. The sample records tens of thousands of clones, 89% being singletons. This sample comprised CD4+ or CD8+ T cells sorted from blood, obtained in a trial of the OX40 agonist ivuxolimab. The receptors come from an adult with an advanced solid tumor such as melanoma, head and neck, liver or kidney cancer.

The rearrangement joins TRBV28 to TRBJ1-2, with 7 bases matching TRBD1. The CDR3 runs to 15 residues. Germline CDR1 reads MDHEN; CDR2 reads SYDVKM. J lost 5 bases, V lost 5 bases, and 11 bases had no gene match. This CDR3 is CASSHTGTAFYGYTF. The CDR3 nucleotides are TGTGCCAGCAGTCATACCGGGACAGCCTTTTATGGCTACACCTTC.

This rearrangement joins TRBV29-1 to TRBJ2-3, with a weak D call TRBD1 (6 bases). The V gene lost 6 bases and the J gene lost 0 bases, with 16 bases spanning the gap. This CDR3 comprises 15 residues. Germline V lookup: CDR1 SQVTM, CDR2 ANQGSEA. The CDR3 sequence: CSVSGTPISTDTQYF. CDR3 DNA: TGCAGCGTCTCCGGGACACCTATTAGCACAGATACGCAGTATTTT.

The chain employs TRBV6-1 and TRBJ2-3; TRBD1 matches at 9 bases. CDR1 is MNHNS and CDR2 is SASEGT in the germline V gene. This CDR3 has 17 amino acids. The V and J ends lost 3 bases and 2 bases, in that order; junction bases with no gene match: 9. The DNA for the CDR3 is TGTGCCAGCAGTGAGATTCCCGGGACAGGGAACACAGATACGCAGTATTTT. Amino acid sequence: CASSEIPGTGNTDTQYF.

V gene TRBV7-2 combines with J gene TRBJ2-2; TRBD2 might be the D (6 bases). The ends were cut back, 3 bases at V and 6 bases at J, with 11 bases in the middle. CDR3 length equals 14 residues. The V gene's germline CDR1 is SGHTA and CDR2 FQGNSA. CDR3 protein: CASSLRGGPGELFF. CDR3 coding DNA: TGTGCCAGCAGCTTGCGGGGAGGCCCCGGGGAGCTGTTTTTT.

V usage is TRBV21-1 and J usage is TRBJ2-2. TRBV21-1 corresponds to a pseudogene. There are 20 residues in the CDR3. The CDR3 region is CASSKRGGRLITSNTGELFF. The CDR3 DNA reads TGTGCCAGCAGCAAAAGAGGGGGGCGCTTAATAACCTCGAACACCGGGGAGCTGTTTTTT.

The V gene is TRBV5-1, the J gene TRBJ2-2, with 8 bases that match TRBD1. CDR3 length: 14 amino acids. V was clipped by 4 bases and J by 2 bases; unmatched bases: 1. Germline CDR1 reads SGHRS; CDR2 reads YFSETQ. Here the CDR3 DNA reads TGCGCCAGCAGCCAGGGGGCCAACACCGGGGAGCTGTTTTTT. Protein product: CASSQGANTGELFF.

This clone was observed a handful of times. V is TRBV10-3 and J is TRBJ1-2; D remains unclear. The CDR3 contains 13 residues. Germline assignment: CDR1 ENHRY and CDR2 SYGVKD. The germline V and J ends were trimmed by 0 bases and 4 bases, with 6 bases remaining between them. The CDR3 DNA is TGTGCCATCAGTGAGTCGATGAGCTATGGCTACACCTTC. It specifies CAISESMSYGYTF.

The chain uses TRBV6-5 and TRBJ2-7; D is unresolved. V shed 0 bases and J shed 0 bases, with 9 bases lying between them. CDR3 size: 15 residues. Germline V lookup: CDR1 MNHEY, CDR2 SVGAGI. The CDR3 loop reads CASSYSPALSYEQYF. The CDR3 nucleotides are TGTGCCAGCAGTTACTCGCCCGCTCTCTCCTACGAGCAGTACTTC.

J is TRBJ2-1 and V is TRBV4-1; no clear D. The CDR3 totals 14 residues. V gave up 4 bases and J gave up 4 bases, with 11 bases separating them. Germline values: CDR1 MGHRA, CDR2 YSYEKL. CDR3 protein: CASSREDRYNEQFF. The CDR3 DNA reads TGCGCCAGCAGCCGAGAGGACCGATACAATGAGCAGTTCTTC.

The chain joins TRBV19 to TRBJ2-2, with 8 bases lining up with TRBD1. Losses at the gene ends were 10 bases for V and 2 bases for J; bases not matched to a gene: 6. Germline CDR1 reads LNHDA; CDR2 reads SQIVND (reference sequence). CDR3 length: 14 amino acids. The CDR3 is CATLGQGNTGELFF. DNA of the CDR3: TGTGCCACCTTAGGACAGGGAAACACCGGGGAGCTGTTTTTT. Filled out from reference TRBV19 and TRBJ2-2, the complete variable domain reads DGGITQSPKYLFRKEGQNVTLSCEQNLNHDAMYWYRQDPGQGLRLIYYSQIVNDFQKGDIAEGYSVSREKKESFPLTVTSAQKNPTAFYLCATLGQGNTGELFFGEGSRLTVL.

The J gene is TRBJ2-7, the V gene TRBV25-1; D perhaps matches TRBD1 (5 bases). Germline loops: CDR1 MGHDK, CDR2 SYGVNS. The V end was cut by 4 bases, the J end by 0 bases, with 13 bases between. This CDR3 has 15 amino acids. The CDR3 sequence: CASSAAGKSSYEQYF. For the CDR3, the DNA is TGTGCCAGCAGTGCCGCAGGGAAAAGCTCCTACGAGCAGTACTTC.

The chain employs TRBV5-4 and TRBJ2-3, with D unresolved. The germline V and J ends were trimmed by 0 bases and 2 bases, with 10 bases remaining between them. CDR3 length equals 15 residues. Germline CDR1 SGHNT, CDR2 YYREEE (reference sequence). CDR3 amino acids: CASSLGARDTDTQYF. CDR3 sequence (DNA): TGTGCCAGCAGCTTGGGGGCAAGGGACACAGATACGCAGTATTTT.

The V call is TRBV5-4, the J call TRBJ2-2, with D tentatively TRBD1 (6 bases). V shed 3 bases and J shed 0 bases, with 12 bases lying between them. Germline V gives CDR1 SGHNT, CDR2 YYREEE (reference sequence). This CDR3 spans 16 amino acids. CDR3 region: CASSSGQTSNTGELFF. The CDR3 DNA follows: TGTGCCAGCAGCTCCGGACAGACGTCGAACACCGGGGAGCTGTTTTTT.

The chain has TRBV6-6 and TRBJ1-1, with TRBD1 matching 7 bases. With 6 bases clipped from V and 1 base from J, the junction kept 5 bases outside the gene matches. The length of the CDR3 is 14 residues. Per germline, CDR1 MNHNY and CDR2 SVGAGI (reference sequence). The CDR3 is CASSRGQPNTEAFF. CDR3 bases: TGTGCCAGCAGCCGGGGACAGCCGAACACTGAAGCTTTCTTT.

The V and J genes are TRBV19 and TRBJ2-1; TRBD2 is a possible D gene (5 bases). The germline V and J ends were trimmed by 6 bases and 7 bases, with 16 bases remaining between them. The CDR3 runs 14 residues. From germline, CDR1 is LNHDA and CDR2 SQIVND (reference sequence). CDR3: CASSQYQTGNEQFF. CDR3 coding DNA: TGTGCCAGTAGCCAATACCAGACGGGGAATGAGCAGTTCTTC.

The rearrangement uses TRBV7-3 and TRBJ2-3, with TRBD2 matching over 10 bases. V was pared by 3 bases and J by 6 bases, with 9 bases of the junction left unmatched. The CDR3 is 16 amino acids. The germline V gene has CDR1 SGHTA and CDR2 FQGTGA. The DNA of the CDR3 is TGTGCCAGCAGCTTGGGGGCTAGCGGGAGTTTGGATACGCAGTATTTT. Residues: CASSLGASGSLDTQYF.

The rearrangement links TRBV9 to TRBJ2-7; perhaps TRBD2 as D (5 bases). Trimming removed 5 bases at V and 5 bases at J, with 14 bases between. Germline V gene data show CDR1 as SGDLS and CDR2 as YYNGEE. CDR3 length: 13 residues. This chain's CDR3 is CASSLGSAHEQYF. For the CDR3, the DNA is TGTGCCAGCAGTTTGGGGAGTGCCCACGAGCAGTACTTC.

In its sample, this clone was seen once. The chain links TRBV4-1 to TRBJ1-4, with 10 bases fitting TRBD1. The CDR3 covers 16 residues. Germline V gives CDR1 MGHRA, CDR2 YSYEKL. V was pared by 2 bases and J by 5 bases, with 5 bases of the junction left unmatched. The CDR3 loop is CASSQPRTGGNEKLFF. CDR3 DNA: TGCGCCAGCAGCCAACCCAGGACAGGGGGGAATGAAAAACTGTTTTTT.

V and J are TRBV7-9 and TRBJ2-7; D remains unclear. CDR3 length: 14 amino acids. Germline V gene data show CDR1 as SEHNR and CDR2 as FQNEAQ (reference sequence). The ends were cut back, 5 bases at V and 5 bases at J, with 16 bases in the middle. CDR3 bases: TGTGCCAGCAGCCCTTTTGCCCCGTCCCACGAGCAGTACTTC. Translating it yields CASSPFAPSHEQYF.

The chain employs TRBV7-9 and TRBJ1-1; 8 bases fit TRBD1. The CDR3 is 15 amino acids. CDR1 and CDR2 (germline): SEHNR, FQNEAQ (reference sequence). Trimming at V came to 5 bases and at J to 3 bases, leaving 8 bases not matched to a gene. This CDR3 reads CASSGWDRRYTEAFF. CDR3 sequence (DNA): TGTGCCAGCAGCGGCTGGGACAGGCGTTACACTGAAGCTTTCTTT.

The V gene is TRBV7-8, the J gene TRBJ2-2; a possible D gene is TRBD2 (5 bases). There are 14 residues in the CDR3. CDR1 is SGHVS and CDR2 is FQNEAQ in the germline V gene. Between the trimmed V and J ends, which lost 3 bases and 7 bases, there was a span of 12 bases. CDR3 bases: TGTGCCAGCAGCTTTGGGCCGGGAAGCGGGGAGCTGTTTTTT. Translating gives CASSFGPGSGELFF. Full variable domain (outside the CDR3, taken from reference TRBV7-8 and TRBJ2-2): GAGVSQSPRYKVAKRGQDVALRCDPISGHVSLFWYQQALGQGPEFLTYFQNEAQLDKSGLPSDRFFAERPEGSVSTLKIQRTQQEDSAVYLCASSFGPGSGELFFGEGSRLTVL.

The chain carries TRBV2 and TRBJ1-1; maybe TRBD1 (5 bases). The CDR3 covers 14 residues. The germline V and J ends were trimmed by 5 bases and 1 base, with 11 bases remaining between them. CDR1 is SNHLY, CDR2 FYNNEI, per germline. The CDR3 spells CASSTSGENTEAFF. The CDR3 region has the DNA TGTGCCAGCAGTACCTCGGGGGAGAACACTGAAGCTTTCTTT.

J is TRBJ2-6 and V is TRBV6-1, with unresolved D. Between the trimmed V and J ends, which lost 1 base and 0 bases, there was a span of 13 bases. Germline lookup yields CDR1 MNHNS and CDR2 SASEGT. CDR3 length equals 18 residues. CDR3 sequence reads: CASSEGHHLRSGANVLTF. The CDR3 coding sequence is TGTGCCAGCAGTGAAGGGCACCACCTACGCTCTGGGGCCAACGTCCTGACTTTC.

The chain uses TRBV5-1 and TRBJ2-3; TRBD2 agrees at 10 bases. The J segment lost 2 bases and the V segment lost 2 bases, leaving 11 bases of the junction unmatched. Per germline, CDR1 SGHRS and CDR2 YFSETQ. This CDR3 is 18 amino acids long. CDR3 in DNA: TGCGCCAGCAGCTTTTCGAGCGGGGGGGCCTCAACCACAGATACGCAGTATTTT. It translates to CASSFSSGGASTTDTQYF.

The V call is TRBV7-6, the J call TRBJ2-3, with a tentative D call TRBD2 (5 bases). V was shortened by 2 bases and J by 14 bases, with 17 bases between the two germline ends. This CDR3 has 13 amino acids. Germline V gene lookup returns CDR1 SGHVS and CDR2 FNYEAQ. The chain's CDR3 is CASSLWGASKRYF. In DNA, the CDR3 is TGTGCCAGCAGCTTATGGGGAGCATCGAAGAGGTATTTT. Looking up the rest from reference TRBV7-6 and TRBJ2-3 gives the full variable domain: GAGVSQSPRYKVTKRGQDVALRCDPISGHVSLYWYRQALGQGPEFLTYFNYEAQQDKSGLPNDRFSAERPEGSISTLTIQRTEQRDSAMYRCASSLWGASKRYFGPGTRLTVL.

The chain is built from TRBV20-1 and TRBJ2-1; TRBD2 agrees at 9 bases. Germline CDR1 and CDR2: DFQATT and SNEGSKA (reference sequence). Trimming removed 7 bases from V and 9 bases from J; junction bases left unmatched: 4. This CDR3 is built from 11 residues. This CDR3 is CSEGLAGEQFF. The DNA for the CDR3 is TGCAGTGAGGGACTAGCTGGTGAGCAGTTCTTC.